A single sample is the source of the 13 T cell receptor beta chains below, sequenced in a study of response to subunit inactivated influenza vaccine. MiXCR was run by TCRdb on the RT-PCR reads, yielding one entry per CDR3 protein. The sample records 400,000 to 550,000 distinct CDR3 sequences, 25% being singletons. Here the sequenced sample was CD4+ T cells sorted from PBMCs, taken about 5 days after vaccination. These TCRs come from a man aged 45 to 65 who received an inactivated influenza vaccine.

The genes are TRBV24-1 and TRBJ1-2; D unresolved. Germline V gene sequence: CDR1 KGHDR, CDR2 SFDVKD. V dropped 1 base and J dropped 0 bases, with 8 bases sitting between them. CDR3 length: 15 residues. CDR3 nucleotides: TGTGCCACCAGTGATTTACCTTTGGCTAACTATGGCTACACCTTC. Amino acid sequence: CATSDLPLANYGYTF.

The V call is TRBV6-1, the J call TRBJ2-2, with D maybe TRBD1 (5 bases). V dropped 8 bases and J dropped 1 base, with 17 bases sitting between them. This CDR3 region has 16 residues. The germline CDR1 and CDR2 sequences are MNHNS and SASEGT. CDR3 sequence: CASGFRDFLNTGELFF. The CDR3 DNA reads TGTGCCAGCGGGTTCAGGGATTTCTTGAACACCGGGGAGCTGTTTTTT.

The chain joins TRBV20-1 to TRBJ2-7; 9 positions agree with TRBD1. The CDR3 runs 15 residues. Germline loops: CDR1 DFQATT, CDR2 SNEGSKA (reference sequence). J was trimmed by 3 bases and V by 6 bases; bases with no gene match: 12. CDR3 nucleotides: TGCAGTGCCAACAGACTTAGGACAGGGGACTACGAGCAGTACTTC. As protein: CSANRLRTGDYEQYF.

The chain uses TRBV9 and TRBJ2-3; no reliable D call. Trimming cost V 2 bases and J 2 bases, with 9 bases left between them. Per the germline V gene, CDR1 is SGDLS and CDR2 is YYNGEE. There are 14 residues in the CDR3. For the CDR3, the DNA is TGTGCCAGCAGCGTGGCGCGGATCACAGATACGCAGTATTTT. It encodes CASSVARITDTQYF.

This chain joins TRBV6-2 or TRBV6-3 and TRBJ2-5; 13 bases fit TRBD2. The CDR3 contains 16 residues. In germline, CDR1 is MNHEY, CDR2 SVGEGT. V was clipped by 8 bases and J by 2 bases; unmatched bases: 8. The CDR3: CASSLTSGGLQETQYF. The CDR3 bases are TGTGCCAGCTCACTGACTAGCGGGGGGTTACAAGAGACCCAGTACTTC.

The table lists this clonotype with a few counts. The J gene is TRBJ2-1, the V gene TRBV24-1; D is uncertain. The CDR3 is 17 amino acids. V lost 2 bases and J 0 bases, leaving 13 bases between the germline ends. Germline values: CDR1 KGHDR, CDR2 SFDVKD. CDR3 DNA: TGTGCCACCAGTGATTCGCTCCGGACGGGCTCCTACAATGAGCAGTTCTTC. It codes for CATSDSLRTGSYNEQFF.

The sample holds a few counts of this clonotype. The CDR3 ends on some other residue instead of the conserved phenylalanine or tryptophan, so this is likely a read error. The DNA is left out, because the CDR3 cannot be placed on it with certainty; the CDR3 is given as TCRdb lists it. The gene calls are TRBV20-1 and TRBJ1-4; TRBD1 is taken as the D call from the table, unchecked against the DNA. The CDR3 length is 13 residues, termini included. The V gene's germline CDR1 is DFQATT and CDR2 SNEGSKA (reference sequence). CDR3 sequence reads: CSARPPNGDTPLV.

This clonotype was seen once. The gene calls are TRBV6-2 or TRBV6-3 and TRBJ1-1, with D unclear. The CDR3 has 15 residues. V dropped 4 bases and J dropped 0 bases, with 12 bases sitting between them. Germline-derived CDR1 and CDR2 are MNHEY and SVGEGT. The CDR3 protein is CASSFNSRMNTEAFF. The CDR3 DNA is TGTGCCAGCAGTTTCAACTCCAGGATGAACACTGAAGCTTTCTTT.

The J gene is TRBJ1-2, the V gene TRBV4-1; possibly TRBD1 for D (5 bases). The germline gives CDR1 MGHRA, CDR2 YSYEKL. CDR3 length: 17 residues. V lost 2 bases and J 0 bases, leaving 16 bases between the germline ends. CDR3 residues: CASSQRPLAGTNYGYTF. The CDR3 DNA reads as TGCGCCAGCAGCCAAAGGCCACTGGCAGGGACTAACTATGGCTACACCTTC.

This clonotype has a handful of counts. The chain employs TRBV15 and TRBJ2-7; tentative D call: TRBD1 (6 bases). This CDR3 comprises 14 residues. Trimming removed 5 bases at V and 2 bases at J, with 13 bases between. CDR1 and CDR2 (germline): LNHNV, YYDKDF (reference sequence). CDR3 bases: TGTGCCACCAGCTCCAGGACAGCGACCTACGAGCAGTACTTC. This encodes CATSSRTATYEQYF.

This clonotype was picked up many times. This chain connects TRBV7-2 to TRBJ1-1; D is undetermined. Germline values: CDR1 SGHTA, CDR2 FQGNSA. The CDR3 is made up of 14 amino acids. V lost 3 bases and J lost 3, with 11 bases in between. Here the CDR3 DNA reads TGTGCCAGCAGCTTCGGGCCCCGGGACACTGAAGCTTTCTTT. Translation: CASSFGPRDTEAFF.

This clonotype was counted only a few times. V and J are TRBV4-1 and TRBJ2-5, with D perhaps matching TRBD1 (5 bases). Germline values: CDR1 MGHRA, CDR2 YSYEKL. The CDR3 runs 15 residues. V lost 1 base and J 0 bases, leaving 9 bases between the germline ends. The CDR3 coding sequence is TGCGCCAGCAGCCAAGGGACATCAGACCAAGAGACCCAGTACTTC. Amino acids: CASSQGTSDQETQYF.

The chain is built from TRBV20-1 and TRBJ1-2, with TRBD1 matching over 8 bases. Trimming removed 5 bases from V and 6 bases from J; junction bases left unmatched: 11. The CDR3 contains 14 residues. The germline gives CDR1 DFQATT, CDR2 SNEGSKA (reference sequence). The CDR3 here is CSAWLRQGNNGYTF. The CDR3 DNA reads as TGCAGTGCTTGGCTTCGACAGGGGAACAATGGCTACACCTTC.